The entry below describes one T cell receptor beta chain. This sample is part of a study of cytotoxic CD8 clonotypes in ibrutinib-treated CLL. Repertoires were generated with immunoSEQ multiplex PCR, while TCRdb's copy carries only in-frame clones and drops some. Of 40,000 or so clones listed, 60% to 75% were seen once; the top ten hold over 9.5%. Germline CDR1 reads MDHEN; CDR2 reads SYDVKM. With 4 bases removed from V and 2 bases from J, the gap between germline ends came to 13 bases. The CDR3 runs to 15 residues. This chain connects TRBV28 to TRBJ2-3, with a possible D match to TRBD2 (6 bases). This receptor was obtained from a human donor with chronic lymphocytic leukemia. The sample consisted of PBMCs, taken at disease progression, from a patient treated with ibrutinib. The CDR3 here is CASSSPQGLTDTQYF. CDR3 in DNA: TGTGCCAGCAGTTCGCCCCAGGGACTCACAGATACGCAGTATTTT.